This paragraph covers one TCR beta chain sequence. This entry is derived from a study of cytomegalovirus exposure and HLA in healthy donors. PCR primers comprised 60 Vbeta and 13 Jbeta primers. Clones were sequenced by immunoSEQ multiplex PCR, and TCRdb holds only the in-frame ones, with some missing. Here the sample spans around 200,000 clones, around 79% being singletons. Sequenced input: PBMCs. The origin of this receptor is a woman in her thirties in good health and CMV-seropositive.

CDR3 protein: CAISVNRLADTGELFF. For the CDR3, the DNA is TGTGCCATCAGTGTCAATCGGCTAGCGGACACCGGGGAGCTGTTTTTT. V is TRBV10-3 and J is TRBJ2-2; 7 nucleotides match TRBD2. CDR1 is ENHRY and CDR2 is SYGVKD in the germline V gene. This CDR3 is built from 16 residues. The ends lost 4 bases at V and 3 bases at J; junction bases unmatched: 8.